The clone carrying this T cell receptor (beta chain) was counted only a few times. Its specificity is unknown. Sequencing used immunoSEQ multiplex PCR; TCRdb keeps in-frame clones, though not all of them. The sample contains 82,000 or so clones, over 85% of which appear only once. The germline gives CDR1 MNHNS, CDR2 SASEGT. V was shortened by 8 bases and J by 2 bases, with 8 bases between the two germline ends. The CDR3 consists of 12 residues. The sample belongs to a study of OX40 agonist ivuxolimab in advanced cancers. Whole-study findings and limits: On average, CD8+ T cells showed a greater number of expanded clones than CD4+.

Patients were ineligible given autoimmune disease history or systemic immunosuppression. The source material was CD4+ or CD8+ T cells sorted from blood, sampled in a trial of the OX40 agonist ivuxolimab. The chain is built from TRBV6-1 and TRBJ2-3; no clear D. The clonotype was recovered from an adult with an advanced solid tumor such as melanoma, head and neck, liver or kidney cancer. The CDR3 bases are TGTGCCAGCCGGACGACCACAGATACGCAGTATTTT. This codes for CASRTTTDTQYF.